Each of the 22 T cell receptor beta chains below was sequenced from the same sample in a study of regulatory T cells (dated by TCRdb to 2017 to 2018). Overall study outcomes, separate from this receptor: Hydrophobic residues at CDR3 positions 6 and 7 were enriched in conventional CD4+ T cells from CD3G-deficient patients, suggesting more self-reactive specificities.

These receptors have no known antigen. The library was obtained by the immunoSEQ multiplex PCR assay. For the multiplex PCR, 52 forward TRBV primers and 13 reverse TRBJ primers were used, and amplification bias was corrected with both assay-based and computational methods. What TCRdb holds here is the immuneACCESS table cut down to in-frame rearrangements. Part of the clones is not present; checked against another copy, under half of the missing clones reflect an unresolved V gene, and the others are unexplained. Here the sample has about 29,000 clones; 85% to 95% occur a single time. The biggest ten clones account for about 1.6% of the sample. Sequencing input: conventional CD4+ T cells sorted from blood. Every receptor here comes from a person under 35 with CD3G deficiency.

CDR3 in DNA: TGCGCCAGCAAGGATGGGACAGGGGGCACTGAAGCTTTCTTT. Its protein is CASKDGTGGTEAFF. The chain links TRBV5-1 to TRBJ1-1, with 11 bases identical to TRBD1. The germline CDR1 and CDR2 sequences are SGHRS and YFSETQ. The J segment lost 4 bases and the V segment lost 6 bases, leaving 5 bases of the junction unmatched. CDR3 length: 14 residues.

The CDR3 here is CASTPGRVNSNQPQHF. The CDR3 DNA reads as TGTGCCAGCACCCCCGGCAGGGTAAATAGCAATCAGCCCCAGCATTTT. This rearrangement joins TRBV28 to TRBJ1-5, with D perhaps TRBD1 (5 bases). Trimming shortened V by 7 bases and J by 0 bases, and 16 bases separated the two germline ends. This CDR3 spans 16 amino acids. Germline V CDR1 and CDR2: MDHEN, SYDVKM.

The chain joins TRBV10-3 to TRBJ2-1; 9 nucleotides line up with TRBD2. The CDR3 extends over 14 amino acids. Germline loops: CDR1 ENHRY, CDR2 SYGVKD. Trimming cost V 5 bases and J 9 bases; bases outside gene matches: 8. CDR3 sequence reads: CAISRAGGGGEQFF. The CDR3 DNA follows: TGTGCCATCAGTCGAGCGGGAGGAGGGGGTGAGCAGTTCTTC.

The chain links TRBV5-1 to TRBJ2-7, with D perhaps being TRBD1 or TRBD2 (5 bases each). This CDR3 contains 15 residues. Looked up from germline, CDR1 is SGHRS and CDR2 is YFSETQ. Trimming left V 6 bases short and J 1 base short, with 17 bases between. The CDR3 sequence is CASTTRDALSYEQYV. The CDR3 DNA follows: TGCGCCAGCACAACCCGGGACGCTTTATCCTACGAGCAGTACGTC.

This clone has just one count. The chain has TRBV27 and TRBJ2-5; the D is unclear. V dropped 3 bases and J dropped 5 bases, with 16 bases sitting between them. Germline V gene lookup returns CDR1 MNHEY and CDR2 SMNVEV (reference sequence). This CDR3 comprises 15 residues. The CDR3, as DNA: TGTGCCAGCAGTTTCCTCGCCCGGGTGGGGGAGACCCAGTACTTC. Encoded protein: CASSFLARVGETQYF.

The chain has TRBV10-3 and TRBJ2-3; tentatively, D is TRBD2 (6 bases). CDR1 is ENHRY and CDR2 is SYGVKD in the germline V gene. V lost 6 bases and J 2 bases, leaving 15 bases between the germline ends. This CDR3 has 15 residues. The CDR3 here is CAISSRDSPTDTQYF. The CDR3 DNA is TGTGCCATCAGCTCCCGGGACTCCCCCACAGATACGCAGTATTTT.

Note on this clone: This same CDR3 is encoded by further DNA sequences in the sample. The chain uses TRBV18 and TRBJ2-5; D call uncertain. Germline CDR1 reads KGHSH; CDR2 reads LQKENI. The CDR3 spans 11 residues. V was cut by 1 base and J by 3 bases, with 0 bases left in between. This CDR3 is CASSPQETQYF. The CDR3, as DNA: TGTGCCAGCTCACCACAAGAGACCCAGTACTTC.

This clone was observed a few times. The chain employs TRBV28 and TRBJ2-7; tentative D call: TRBD2 (6 bases). Germline V gene sequence: CDR1 MDHEN, CDR2 SYDVKM. With 4 bases removed from V and 4 bases from J, the gap between germline ends came to 17 bases. This CDR3 region has 15 residues. CDR3 region: CASSSTSSRLYEQYF. The CDR3 DNA reads TGTGCCAGCAGTTCGACTAGTTCGAGGTTATACGAGCAGTACTTC.

This clone was counted a single time. The V call is TRBV25-1, the J call TRBJ2-5; D gene unclear. The V gene's germline CDR1 is MGHDK and CDR2 SYGVNS. Trimming cost V 3 bases and J 1 base, with 12 bases left between them. CDR3 length: 15 amino acids. The CDR3 protein is CASSEGQDPQETQYF. The CDR3 region has the DNA TGTGCCAGCAGTGAGGGCCAGGACCCCCAAGAGACCCAGTACTTC.

The V call is TRBV28, the J call TRBJ2-7; D tentatively reads TRBD1 or TRBD2 (6 bases each). Germline V gene sequence: CDR1 MDHEN, CDR2 SYDVKM. V was trimmed by 2 bases and J by 4 bases, leaving 15 bases between them. The CDR3 consists of 15 residues. The CDR3 region is CASSLGGTPKYEQYF. CDR3 nucleotide sequence: TGTGCCAGCAGTTTAGGAGGGACACCGAAGTACGAGCAGTACTTC.

This clone was detected only a few times. The V and J genes are TRBV10-3 and TRBJ2-7; unclear D gene. V was shortened by 9 bases and J by 0 bases, with 6 bases between the two germline ends. Germline V CDR1 and CDR2: ENHRY, SYGVKD. This CDR3 is built from 11 residues. CDR3 amino acids: CAMGSSYEQYF. CDR3 sequence (DNA): TGTGCCATGGGCAGCTCCTACGAGCAGTACTTC.

The V and J genes are TRBV6-1 and TRBJ2-7; D perhaps matches TRBD1 (5 bases). CDR3 length equals 14 residues. Germline V gives CDR1 MNHNS, CDR2 SASEGT. V lost 6 bases to trimming and J lost 2 bases, with 14 bases between them. The CDR3 DNA reads as TGTGCCAGCAGCTCTTTCACAGGACCCTACGAGCAGTACTTC. Encoded protein: CASSSFTGPYEQYF.

The chain recombines TRBV5-1 with TRBJ2-7; D might be TRBD1 (6 bases). With 2 bases removed from V and 2 bases from J, the gap between germline ends came to 14 bases. The CDR3 has 15 residues. Per germline, CDR1 SGHRS and CDR2 YFSETQ. This chain's CDR3 is CASSLIGGTTYEQYF. In DNA, the CDR3 is TGCGCCAGCAGCTTAATAGGGGGTACCACCTACGAGCAGTACTTC.

The gene calls are TRBV19 and TRBJ2-2; D is undetermined. CDR3 size: 13 residues. CDR1 and CDR2 from the germline V gene are LNHDA and SQIVND (reference sequence). V dropped 6 bases and J dropped 3 bases, with 8 bases sitting between them. The CDR3 DNA sequence: TGTGCCAGTAGCCAACAGCACACCGGGGAGCTGTTTTTT. Translation: CASSQQHTGELFF.

The chain employs TRBV7-9 and TRBJ2-7, with TRBD1 identical over 7 bases. This CDR3 has 13 amino acids. V was clipped by 0 bases and J by 7 bases; unmatched bases: 3. CDR1 is SEHNR and CDR2 is FQNEAQ in the germline V gene (reference sequence). CDR3 sequence (DNA): TGTGCCAGCAGCTTAGCAGGGGGCCAAGAGCAGTACTTC. It codes for CASSLAGGQEQYF.

The rearrangement joins TRBV4-1 to TRBJ1-3, with D possibly matching TRBD1 (5 bases). Deletions cut 10 bases from V and 3 bases from J, with 19 bases between. The CDR3 runs to 15 residues. Germline V CDR1 and CDR2: MGHRA, YSYEKL. CDR3 amino acids: CATSSVGLYGNTIYF. The CDR3 DNA follows: TGCGCCACCTCTAGCGTGGGGCTATATGGAAACACCATATATTTT.

This clone was found once. The chain carries TRBV11-2 and TRBJ2-6, with 13 bases fitting TRBD2. This CDR3 has 17 amino acids. CDR1 is SGHAT and CDR2 is FQNNGV in the germline V gene. The junction had 3 bases not matched to a gene; V was cut back by 5 bases and J by 2 bases. The CDR3 DNA is TGTGCCAGCAGCCCTACTAGCGGGAGGGCTGGGGCCAACGTCCTGACTTTC. As protein: CASSPTSGRAGANVLTF.

The genes are TRBV10-3 and TRBJ1-2; tentative D call: TRBD1 (5 bases). The CDR3 totals 12 residues. Germline V gives CDR1 ENHRY, CDR2 SYGVKD. V dropped 4 bases and J dropped 7 bases, with 10 bases sitting between them. The CDR3 sequence: CAISGGVAGYTF. The CDR3 nucleotides are TGTGCCATCAGTGGAGGGGTGGCTGGCTACACCTTC.

The V call is TRBV19, the J call TRBJ2-2; D gene uncertain. The germline gives CDR1 LNHDA, CDR2 SQIVND (reference sequence). The V end lost 2 bases, the J end lost 3 bases, and 13 bases lay between the germline ends. The CDR3 is 16 amino acids. The CDR3 nucleotides are TGTGCCAGTAGTATATCGCAGGCCCTCCACACCGGGGAGCTGTTTTTT. Protein product: CASSISQALHTGELFF.

The V and J genes are TRBV6-1 and TRBJ2-6; TRBD1 is a possible D gene (6 bases). The V gene lost 6 bases and the J gene lost 2 bases, with 14 bases spanning the gap. CDR1 MNHNS and CDR2 SASEGT come from the germline V gene. The CDR3 length is 16 residues. CDR3 DNA sequence: TGTGCCAGCAGAGAAACCGACAGGACTGGGGCCAACGTCCTGACTTTC. This encodes CASRETDRTGANVLTF.

The chain combines TRBV19 with TRBJ2-3; D is unclear. V lost 5 bases, J lost 2 bases, and 11 bases lay in between. CDR1 is LNHDA, CDR2 SQIVND, per germline (reference sequence). The CDR3 runs to 14 residues. CDR3 coding DNA: TGTGCCAGTAGTCCAGGCCCCGCCACAGATACGCAGTATTTT. This encodes CASSPGPATDTQYF. Combining the CDR3 with reference TRBV19 and TRBJ2-3 gives the whole variable domain DGGITQSPKYLFRKEGQNVTLSCEQNLNHDAMYWYRQDPGQGLRLIYYSQIVNDFQKGDIAEGYSVSREKKESFPLTVTSAQKNPTAFYLCASSPGPATDTQYFGPGTRLTVL.

The rearrangement links TRBV30 to TRBJ2-2, with TRBD1 matching over 7 bases. Germline V gives CDR1 GTSNPN, CDR2 SVGIG (reference sequence). The CDR3 spans 14 residues. V shed 2 bases, J shed 5 bases, and the junction held 5 bases outside the gene matches. Written as DNA, the CDR3 is TGTGCCTGGAGTCCGGGACAGCGGACCGGGGAGCTGTTTTTT. This sequence encodes CAWSPGQRTGELFF.